What follows describes a single T cell receptor beta chain. No antigen is known for it. The data are from a study of cytomegalovirus exposure and HLA in healthy donors. Primers: 60 Vbeta forward and 13 Jbeta reverse. In the original processing: In a later analysis, of 79 million or so unique beta chains, roughly 10 million appeared in at least two donors. Produced via immunoSEQ multiplex PCR; TCRdb's table is partial and in-frame only. V and J calls and clone size come straight from that table; D and trimming were deduced from the DNA. The data hold about 61,000 clones, with more than 70% observed a single time. Study results and caveats: An observed cluster of highly shared sequence variants was recorded as a likely sequencing artifact.

The V gene end was trimmed by 6 bases and the J gene end by 0 bases; junction bases not matched to a gene: 5. The CDR3 is 15 amino acids. Germline-derived CDR1 and CDR2 are MNHNS and SASEGT. V gene TRBV6-1 combines with J gene TRBJ1-2, with 9 positions matching TRBD1. This TCR was sampled from a man aged 30-40 years in good health and CMV-seropositive. Material for sequencing was PBMCs. The CDR3 loop reads CASRPQGATNYGYTF. The CDR3 DNA sequence: TGTGCCAGCAGACCACAGGGGGCGACTAACTATGGCTACACCTTC.